This T cell receptor (beta chain) was found in a study of blood T cell repertoires in COVID-19. Overall study context: Some COVID-19 samples were acute and others convalescent; all came from the United States, Italy and Spain. From T cells, B-cell-depleted T cells, or PBMCs came the material, which was cDNA or gDNA.

Germline V gene data show CDR1 as PRHDT and CDR2 as FYEKMQ (reference sequence). The CDR3 sequence is 14 residues long. Concerning this clone itself: Mismatch with germline at one junction end may stem from a read error.

Original methodology: Estimation of nucleated cell counts was performed using reference gene primer amplification. Clones were read by immunoSEQ multiplex PCR, and TCRdb kept only the in-frame ones, dropping some. V and J calls and clone size are given by that table; D and trimming were obtained from the DNA. The sample lists roughly 150,000 clones, 83% occurring once. Material: peripheral blood. V and J are TRBV13 and TRBJ1-2; TRBD1 agrees at 8 bases. This TCR was sampled from a woman aged 80 or over with acute or convalescent COVID-19. The CDR3 DNA sequence: TGTGCCAGCAGTTTAGGACAGGGCATTAATGGCTACACCTTC. Its translation: CASSLGQGINGYTF.